Listed here is a single T cell receptor (beta chain). Its target is not known. Germline CDR1 and CDR2: GTSNPN and SVGIG (reference sequence). The V gene lost 4 bases and the J gene lost 3 bases, with 6 bases spanning the gap. The CDR3 has 12 residues. The data stem from a study of beta chain features in type 1 diabetes. General study results and limits: A moderate, significant TCRB CDR3 shortening appeared in type 1 diabetes across four CD4+ subsets.

The investigators reverse transcribed all of the isolated RNA, so they sequenced expressed TCRB transcripts. The assay was immunoSEQ multiplex PCR, and TCRdb's table has in-frame clones only and misses some. Seen here are roughly 700,000 clones, over 10% observed once, and the top ten hold 0.02% to 0.025%. On average, the one heparinised blood draw given by each donor was around 110 mL. This TCR was sampled from a man aged 18 to 30 with type 1 diabetes. The specimen was naive CD4+ T cells from blood. The chain combines TRBV30 with TRBJ1-4; no clear D gene. The CDR3 nucleotides are TGTGCCTGGACCGGCGCTAATGAAAAACTGTTTTTT. Protein product: CAWTGANEKLFF.